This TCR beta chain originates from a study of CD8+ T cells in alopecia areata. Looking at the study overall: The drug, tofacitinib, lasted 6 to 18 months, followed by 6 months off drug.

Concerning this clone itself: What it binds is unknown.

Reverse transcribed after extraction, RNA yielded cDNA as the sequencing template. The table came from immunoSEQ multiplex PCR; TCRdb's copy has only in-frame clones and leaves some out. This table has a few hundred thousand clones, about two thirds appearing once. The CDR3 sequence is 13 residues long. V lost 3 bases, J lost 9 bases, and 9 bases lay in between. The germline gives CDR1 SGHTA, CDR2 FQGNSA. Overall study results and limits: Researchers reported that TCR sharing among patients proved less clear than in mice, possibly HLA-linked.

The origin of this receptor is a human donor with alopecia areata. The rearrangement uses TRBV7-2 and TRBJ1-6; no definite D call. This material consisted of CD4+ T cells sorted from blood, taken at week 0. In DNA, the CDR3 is TGTGCCAGCAGCTTCTCTCTCGCTTCACCCCTCCACTTT. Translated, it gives CASSFSLASPLHF. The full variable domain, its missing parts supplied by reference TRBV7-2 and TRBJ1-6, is GAGVSQSPSNKVTEKGKDVELRCDPISGHTALYWYRQSLGQGLEFLIYFQGNSAPDKSGLPSDRFSAERTGGSVSTLTIQRTQQEDSAVYLCASSFSLASPLHFGNGTRLTVT.